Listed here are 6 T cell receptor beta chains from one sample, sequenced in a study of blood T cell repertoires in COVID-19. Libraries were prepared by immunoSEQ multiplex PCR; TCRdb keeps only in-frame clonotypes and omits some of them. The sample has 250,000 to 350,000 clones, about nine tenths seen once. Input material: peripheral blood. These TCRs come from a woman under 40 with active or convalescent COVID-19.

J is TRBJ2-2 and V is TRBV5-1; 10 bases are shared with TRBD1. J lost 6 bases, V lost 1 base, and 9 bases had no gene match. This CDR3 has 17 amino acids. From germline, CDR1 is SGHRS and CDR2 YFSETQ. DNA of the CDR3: TGCGCCAGCAGCTTGCACTCGGGACAGGGGTTCTCCGGGGAGCTGTTTTTT. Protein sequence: CASSLHSGQGFSGELFF.

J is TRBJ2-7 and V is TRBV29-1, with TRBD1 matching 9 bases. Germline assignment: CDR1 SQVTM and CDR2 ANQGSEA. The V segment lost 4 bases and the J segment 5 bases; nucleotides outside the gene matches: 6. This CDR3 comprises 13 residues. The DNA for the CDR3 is TGCAGCGTTGTGGACAGGGGACTGGACGAGCAGTACTTC. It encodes CSVVDRGLDEQYF.

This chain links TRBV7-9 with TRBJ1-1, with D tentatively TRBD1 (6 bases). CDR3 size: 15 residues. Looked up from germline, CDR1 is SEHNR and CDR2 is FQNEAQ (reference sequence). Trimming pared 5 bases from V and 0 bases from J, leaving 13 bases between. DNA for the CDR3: TGTGCCAGCAGCCTGGGACAATCTATGAACACTGAAGCTTTCTTT. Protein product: CASSLGQSMNTEAFF.

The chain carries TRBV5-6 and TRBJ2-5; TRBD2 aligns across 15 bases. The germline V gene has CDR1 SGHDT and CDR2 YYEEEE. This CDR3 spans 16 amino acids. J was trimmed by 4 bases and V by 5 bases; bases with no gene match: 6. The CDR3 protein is CASSSGLAGGVETQYF. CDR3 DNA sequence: TGTGCCAGCAGTTCGGGACTAGCGGGGGGAGTAGAGACCCAGTACTTC.

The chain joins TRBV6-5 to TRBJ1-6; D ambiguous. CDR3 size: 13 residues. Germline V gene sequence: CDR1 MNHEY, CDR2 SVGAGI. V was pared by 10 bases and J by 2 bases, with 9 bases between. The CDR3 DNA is TGTGCCACCACCTACCCCTATAATTCACCCCTCCACTTT. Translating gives CATTYPYNSPLHF.

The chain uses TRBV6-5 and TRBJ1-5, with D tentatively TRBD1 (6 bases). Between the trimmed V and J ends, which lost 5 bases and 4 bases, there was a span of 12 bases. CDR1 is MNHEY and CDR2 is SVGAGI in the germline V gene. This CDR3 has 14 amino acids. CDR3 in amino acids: CASSQRGMNQPQHF. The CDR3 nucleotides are TGTGCCAGCAGTCAAAGGGGGATGAATCAGCCCCAGCATTTT.